These 26 T cell receptor beta chains were sequenced from one sample in a study of long-term antiretroviral therapy in people with HIV. Survey-level resolution applied to immunoSEQ assay v3.0. Generated by immunoSEQ multiplex PCR, the TCRdb table keeps only in-frame clones and is missing some. This table has about 41,000 clones, approximately 94% appearing once. Sample: unsorted PBMCs, taken 9.2 years after starting antiretroviral therapy. These receptors all come from a young man with HIV.

The chain employs TRBV5-1 and TRBJ2-7; 11 nucleotides match TRBD2. CDR3 length: 14 amino acids. V shed 7 bases and J 0 bases; nucleotides not matched to a gene: 3. Germline-derived CDR1 and CDR2 are SGHRS and YFSETQ. CDR3 amino acids: CASGLAGGSYEQYF. CDR3 bases: TGCGCCAGCGGGCTAGCGGGGGGCTCCTACGAGCAGTACTTC. The full variable domain, completed using reference TRBV5-1 and TRBJ2-7, is KAGVTQTPRYLIKTRGQQVTLSCSPISGHRSVSWYQQTPGQGLQFLFEYFSETQRNKGNFPGRFSGRQFSNSRSEMNVSTLELGDSALYLCASGLAGGSYEQYFGPGTRLTVT.

The chain couples TRBV10-2 to TRBJ2-7; a possible D gene is TRBD2 (5 bases). The CDR3 is 12 amino acids. Germline CDR1 is WSHSY and CDR2 is SAAADI. The V end was cut by 7 bases, the J end by 7 bases, with 14 bases between. CDR3 amino acids: CASKSTTGEQYV. The DNA for the CDR3 is TGCGCCAGCAAGTCTACTACGGGGGAGCAGTACGTC.

This sequence joins TRBV4-2 and TRBJ2-1; TRBD2 matches at 16 bases. The CDR3 runs 18 residues. The ends lost 3 bases at V and 7 bases at J; junction bases unmatched: 9. Germline V gene sequence: CDR1 LGHNA, CDR2 YNFKEQ. CDR3 in DNA: TGTGCCAGCAGCCAGGGACTAGCGGGGGGGCCGGTTGGTAATGAGCAGTTCTTC. Translated, it gives CASSQGLAGGPVGNEQFF.

This clone was found once. V and J are TRBV7-2 and TRBJ1-2; D uncertain. The germline V gene has CDR1 SGHTA and CDR2 FQGNSA. The V gene lost 1 base and the J gene lost 8 bases, with 11 bases spanning the gap. The CDR3 has 13 residues. The CDR3 is CASSLVGPGGYTF. The CDR3 region has the DNA TGTGCCAGCAGCTTAGTTGGCCCGGGCGGCTACACCTTC.

The rearrangement joins TRBV6-5 to TRBJ2-2; D gene unclear. Trimming cost V 7 bases and J 6 bases, with 18 bases left between them. Germline V CDR1 and CDR2: MNHEY, SVGAGI. CDR3 length equals 15 residues. The CDR3 bases are TGTGCCAGCACTGTGGGGTTTGCTATGGCCGGGGAGCTGTTTTTT. Translating it yields CASTVGFAMAGELFF.

V is TRBV11-3 and J is TRBJ2-3; D uncertain. CDR3 length: 15 residues. Germline values: CDR1 SGHNT, CDR2 YENEEA. Trimming cost V 5 bases and J 2 bases, with 14 bases left between them. The CDR3 coding sequence is TGTGCCAGCAGCGAACGGACGTGTCCCACAGATACGCAGTATTTT. Residues: CASSERTCPTDTQYF.

This chain connects TRBV6-5 to TRBJ2-2, with a possible D match to TRBD2 (6 bases). V was shortened by 0 bases and J by 4 bases, with 12 bases between the two germline ends. Germline values: CDR1 MNHEY, CDR2 SVGAGI. CDR3 size: 16 residues. The CDR3 loop is CASSYSGGTRTGELFF. For the CDR3, the DNA is TGTGCCAGCAGTTACTCGGGGGGTACTCGCACCGGGGAGCTGTTTTTT.

The chain links TRBV10-3 to TRBJ1-3, with D possibly matching TRBD1 (6 bases). Germline-derived CDR1 and CDR2 are ENHRY and SYGVKD. Trimming left V 11 bases short and J 4 bases short, with 9 bases between. The CDR3 is made up of 11 amino acids. The CDR3 reads CAGGRGNTIYF. The CDR3 DNA sequence: TGTGCCGGGGGGCGCGGAAACACCATATATTTT.

This chain connects TRBV2 to TRBJ1-1; D is ambiguous. This CDR3 has 15 residues. Trimming removed 4 bases at V and 0 bases at J, with 12 bases between. CDR1 is SNHLY, CDR2 FYNNEI, per germline. CDR3 sequence (DNA): TGTGCCAGCAGTGCCAACGGGTTGATGAACACTGAAGCTTTCTTT. Translated: CASSANGLMNTEAFF.

V and J are TRBV6-1 and TRBJ2-7; D gene ambiguous. V lost 5 bases, J lost 1 base, and 12 bases lay in between. The CDR3 covers 14 residues. Germline CDR1 is MNHNS and CDR2 is SASEGT. The CDR3 DNA follows: TGTGCCAGCAGTCAAAAGGGTGGGTCCTACGAGCAGTACGTC. Translation gives CASSQKGGSYEQYV.

The rearrangement joins TRBV30 to TRBJ2-1; D perhaps matches TRBD2 (5 bases). CDR3 length: 14 amino acids. Deletions cut 6 bases from V and 2 bases from J, with 14 bases between. Germline CDR1 reads GTSNPN; CDR2 reads SVGIG (reference sequence). The CDR3 region is CACPRGNAYNEQFF. CDR3 DNA sequence: TGTGCCTGCCCGCGAGGGAATGCCTACAATGAGCAGTTCTTC.

V usage is TRBV10-3 and J usage is TRBJ1-1; D uncertain. V was cut by 0 bases and J by 1 base, with 6 bases left in between. The CDR3 extends over 14 amino acids. Per germline, CDR1 ENHRY and CDR2 SYGVKD. DNA for the CDR3: TGTGCCATCAGTGAGTCGACGCGGAACACTGAAGCTTTCTTT. It yields the protein CAISESTRNTEAFF.

The chain has TRBV28 and TRBJ2-7, with TRBD2 as a possible D gene (5 bases). Germline-derived CDR1 and CDR2 are MDHEN and SYDVKM. The CDR3 covers 12 residues. V shed 7 bases and J shed 5 bases, with 12 bases lying between them. CDR3 loop: CASTTAGNEQYF. In DNA, the CDR3 is TGTGCCAGCACAACTGCGGGTAACGAGCAGTACTTC.

This clone was seen just once. The gene calls are TRBV18 and TRBJ1-2; no clear D gene. The CDR3 extends over 15 amino acids. Deletions cut 4 bases from V and 2 bases from J, with 14 bases between. Germline CDR1 KGHSH, CDR2 LQKENI. The CDR3: CASSRWARENYGYTF. The DNA for the CDR3 is TGTGCCAGCTCACGTTGGGCTCGGGAAAACTATGGCTACACCTTC.

This clone was observed once. This chain joins TRBV10-3 and TRBJ2-1; tentative D call: TRBD2 (7 bases). Germline CDR1 is ENHRY and CDR2 is SYGVKD. V dropped 10 bases and J dropped 6 bases, with 22 bases sitting between them. The CDR3 length is 15 residues. The CDR3 reads CASQTRGAFGNEQFF. CDR3 DNA: TGTGCCAGCCAGACTCGGGGGGCATTTGGCAATGAGCAGTTCTTC.

V and J are TRBV29-1 and TRBJ1-2; the D gene is possibly TRBD1 (5 bases). V lost 6 bases and J 8 bases, leaving 13 bases between the germline ends. CDR1 is SQVTM and CDR2 is ANQGSEA in the germline V gene. The CDR3 sequence is 11 residues long. CDR3 nucleotide sequence: TGCAGCGTACCCGATTGGGGCGGCTACACCTTC. Its translation is CSVPDWGGYTF.

The chain uses TRBV25-1 and TRBJ1-5; unclear D gene. The V end was cut by 5 bases, the J end by 0 bases, with 11 bases between. Germline V gene sequence: CDR1 MGHDK, CDR2 SYGVNS. This CDR3 comprises 15 residues. CDR3 bases: TGTGCCAGCAGTCCGGGTCAGAATAGCAATCAGCCCCAGCATTTT. This sequence encodes CASSPGQNSNQPQHF.

The rearrangement joins TRBV7-8 to TRBJ1-5, with a weak D call TRBD1 (5 bases). The CDR3 is 14 residues long. Between the trimmed V and J ends, which lost 2 bases and 1 base, there was a span of 6 bases. From germline, CDR1 is SGHVS and CDR2 FQNEAQ. CDR3 in DNA: TGTGCCAGCAGCTTATGGGGGAGCAATCAGCCCCAGCATTTT. Translation gives CASSLWGSNQPQHF.

The chain is built from TRBV5-5 and TRBJ1-6; D uncertain. The V end lost 1 base, the J end lost 7 bases, and 6 bases lay between the germline ends. Germline assignment: CDR1 SGHKS and CDR2 YYEKEE (reference sequence). The length of the CDR3 is 13 residues. CDR3 DNA sequence: TGTGCCAGCAGCTTGTCGTCAAATTCACCCCTCCACTTT. The encoded protein is CASSLSSNSPLHF.

This sequence joins TRBV11-1 and TRBJ2-7, with 9 bases fitting TRBD1. The germline V gene has CDR1 SGHAT and CDR2 FQDESV (reference sequence). This CDR3 has 14 residues. V trimming: 3 bases; J trimming: 4 bases; junction bases outside the gene matches: 4. The CDR3 region is CASSLTGGVYEQYV. Here the CDR3 DNA reads TGTGCCAGCAGCTTGACAGGGGGGGTTTACGAGCAGTACGTC.

The J gene is TRBJ1-2, the V gene TRBV30; D remains ambiguous. From germline, CDR1 is GTSNPN and CDR2 SVGIG (reference sequence). Trimming left V 0 bases short and J 6 bases short, with 8 bases between. The CDR3 is 12 amino acids. CDR3 sequence (DNA): TGTGCCTGGAGTGTTTGGACGGATGGCTACACCTTC. It codes for CAWSVWTDGYTF.

The CDR3 nucleotides read TGTGCCACCACTAGCGGTCCCTCCGCAGATACGCAGTATTTT. This sequence encodes CATTSGPSADTQYF. V usage is TRBV19 and J usage is TRBJ2-3, with 8 bases matching TRBD2. Trimming took 10 bases from V and 4 from J; bases not matched to a gene: 10. This CDR3 spans 14 amino acids. Germline CDR1 LNHDA, CDR2 SQIVND (reference sequence).

The chain links TRBV7-2 to TRBJ1-5; TRBD1 agrees at 9 bases. The CDR3 is 18 amino acids. Germline CDR1 SGHTA, CDR2 FQGNSA. V gave up 2 bases and J gave up 3 bases; unmatched junction bases: 11. CDR3 bases: TGTGCCAGCAGCTTAAGGTGGGCCGGGACAGGGAACAATCAGCCCCAGCATTTT. Translated, it gives CASSLRWAGTGNNQPQHF.

The V and J genes are TRBV25-1 and TRBJ1-6; TRBD1 matches 7 bases. Germline CDR1 and CDR2: MGHDK and SYGVNS. V shed 7 bases and J 10 bases; nucleotides not matched to a gene: 16. CDR3 length: 16 residues. CDR3 DNA: TGTGCCAGCAAAGGCCCCCGGGGTGAGGGGGCCTCACCCCTCCACTTT. It is translated as CASKGPRGEGASPLHF.

In the case of this clone: Other DNA sequences within the sample encode an identical CDR3. This chain links TRBV7-3 with TRBJ1-1; D perhaps matches TRBD1 (6 bases). The CDR3 loop spans 13 amino acids. Germline V gene lookup returns CDR1 SGHTA and CDR2 FQGTGA. With 1 base removed from V and 4 bases from J, the gap between germline ends came to 7 bases. The CDR3 reads CASSLKGGTEAFF. In DNA form, the CDR3 reads TGTGCCAGCAGCTTAAAAGGGGGCACTGAAGCTTTCTTT.

This chain connects TRBV5-1 to TRBJ1-2; TRBD1 agrees at 7 bases. Unmatched junction bases numbered 13, after V lost 4 bases and J lost 4 bases. The germline V gene encodes CDR1 SGHRS and CDR2 YFSETQ. The CDR3 sequence is 16 residues long. The CDR3 here is CASSPGQNPSSYGYTF. As DNA, the CDR3 is TGCGCCAGCAGCCCGGGACAGAATCCTTCGTCCTATGGCTACACCTTC.